This T cell receptor (beta chain) was profiled in a study of T-cell reconstitution after alpha-beta-depleted transplantation in children. The CDR3 runs to 14 residues. The V gene's germline CDR1 is MNHEY and CDR2 SVGEGT. V was clipped by 8 bases and J by 1 base, with 11 bases between them. As it was prepared, the TCRbeta library received unique molecular identifiers. TCRdb processed the PCR reads anew with MiXCR; each CDR3 protein has one entry. The sample lists about 500,000 distinct CDR3 sequences, 32% occurring once. The rearrangement links TRBV6-2 or TRBV6-3 to TRBJ2-2; D may be TRBD1 (5 bases). The clonotype was recovered from a human donor who donated a stem cell graft to a child with aplastic anemia. Here the sequenced sample was PBMCs from the stem cell graft donor, taken from the stem cell graft. The CDR3 region has the DNA TGTGCCAGCCTCGGGCAGGGGAACACCGGGGAGCTGTTTTTT. Translated, it gives CASLGQGNTGELFF.